A selection of T cell receptor beta chains follows, all from one sample in a study of tumor and adjacent non-tumor tissue in lung cancer. One entry per CDR3 protein results from TCRdb running MiXCR on the multiplex PCR reads. The data show around 210,000 distinct CDR3 sequences, with approximately 74% seen just once and roughly a quarter held by the top ten. The sample comprised lung tumor tissue. The receptor set was obtained from a man aged 55 to 69 with non-small cell lung cancer. The CDR3 runs from the conserved cysteine through the conserved F or W. The order of the fields is V gene, clone size, J gene, D gene, CDR3 DNA, CDR3 protein. The D gene is left open where the match is weak. Where a row states a size, it is once, few, many or the class of an expanded clone; other rows omit it.

TRBV6-2/TRBV6-3	NA	TRBJ2-3	TRBD1	TGTGCCAGCAGACGAGGGACAGGGGCATTGGATACGCAGTATTTT	CASRRGTGALDTQYF
TRBV28	NA	TRBJ2-3	TRBD1	TGTGCCAGCAGTTTATTTGGGACAGGGGGCGCAGATACGCAGTATTTT	CASSLFGTGGADTQYF
TRBV20-1	NA	TRBJ1-2	NA	TGCAGTGCCCTCAACCCGACCAGCGGCTACACCTTC	CSALNPTSGYTF
TRBV11-3	once	TRBJ2-2	TRBD2	TGTGCCAGCAGGTTCCGGGGAGCGGGAGGATACAGAGCCGGGGAACTGTTTTTT	CASRFRGAGGYRAGELFF
TRBV7-8	NA	TRBJ1-5	NA	TGTGCCAGCAGCTTAGAGTACGCCTGGATAGTCGACAATCAGCCCCAGCATTTT	CASSLEYAWIVDNQPQHF
TRBV5-4	NA	TRBJ2-5	NA	TGTGCCAGCAGCCCAAACGCCGCGGGCCGAAACGCCCAGTATTTC	CASSPNAAGRNAQYF
TRBV12-3/TRBV12-4	many	TRBJ1-2	TRBD1	TGTGCCAGCAGAGGACAGGGAATCTATGGCTACACCTTC	CASRGQGIYGYTF
TRBV20-1	NA	TRBJ2-7	NA	TGCAGTGCTAGAGATATGACTACCCTCGAGCAGTACTTC	CSARDMTTLEQYF
TRBV20-1	many	TRBJ1-5	NA	TGCAGTGCTAGAACTACAGGGACGCGGCAGCCCCAGCATTTT	CSARTTGTRQPQHF
TRBV20-1	NA	TRBJ2-7	NA	TGCAGTGTTCCCGAAGCTAGTAGCTCCTACGAGCAATACTTC	CSVPEASSSYEQYF
TRBV11-2	NA	TRBJ2-3	NA	TGTGCCAACAGCTGGGATTATTGGCTGGGGGTAACAGATACGCAGTATTTT	CANSWDYWLGVTDTQYF
TRBV4-2	medium-sized	TRBJ2-7	NA	TGTGCCAGCAGCCAAGATTTGGCTAGATATCTTCTCGAGCAGTACTTC	CASSQDLARYLLEQYF
TRBV20-1	once	TRBJ1-4	NA	TGCGGTGCCCCGCCGGCGGGGTACGATGAAAAACTGTTTTTT	CGAPPAGYDEKLFF
TRBV11-1	NA	TRBJ2-1	TRBD1	TGTGCCAGCAAGCATGCCGGGACAGGGGGCTACGACGGGCAGTTCTTC	CASKHAGTGGYDGQFF
TRBV11-1	once	TRBJ2-1	NA	TGTGCCAGCAGCTTAACTGCGACTCAGAATGAGCAGTTCTTC	CASSLTATQNEQFF
TRBV5-4	NA	TRBJ2-7	TRBD2	TGTGCCAGCAGCATTGCGGGAGGCACCGAGCAGTACTTC	CASSIAGGTEQYF
TRBV28	few	TRBJ1-6	NA	TGTGCCAGCAGTCCCCCGGGTGAGCGGTCCTATAATTCACCCCTCCACTTT	CASSPPGERSYNSPLHF
TRBV4-2	NA	TRBJ1-6	NA	TGTGCCAGCAGCCAAGAAGAGGGGGGTGGCTCACCCGTCCACTTT	CASSQEEGGGSPVHF
TRBV6-5	NA	TRBJ2-1	TRBD2	TGTGCCAGCAGTTACTCGAGTTCCAGCGGGGGGTACAATGAGCAATTCTTC	CASSYSSSSGGYNEQFF
TRBV12-3/TRBV12-4	few	TRBJ2-5	NA	TGTGCCAGCAGTTTGAGTCAGGAGAAGAAGACCCAGTACTTC	CASSLSQEKKTQYF
TRBV20-1	NA	TRBJ2-1	TRBD2	TGCAGTACTAGGACGGGGGGCAATGAGCAGTTCTTC	CSTRTGGNEQFF
TRBV20-1	NA	TRBJ2-1	NA	TGCAGTGCTTGCAGAAACCCAGACGCGTTCTTC	CSACRNPDAFF
TRBV12-3/TRBV12-4	many	TRBJ2-1	NA	TGTGCCAGCAGTTTACGGCAGGGAAGTCGCAATGAGCAGTTCTTC	CASSLRQGSRNEQFF
TRBV6-5	NA	TRBJ2-7	TRBD1	TGTGCCAGCAGTTACTCCGGGACAGGGGAGCGCGAGCAGTACTTC	CASSYSGTGEREQYF
TRBV20-1	NA	TRBJ2-1	NA	TGCAGTGCTAGAACCTTGGGAGCTTGGATGAAGCAGCTCTTC	CSARTLGAWMKQLF
TRBV20-1	NA	TRBJ2-5	NA	TGCAGTGCCTACACCCGGGACGCCTCGCTGGAGACCCAGTACTTC	CSAYTRDASLETQYF
TRBV12-3/TRBV12-4	few	TRBJ1-5	NA	TGTGCCAGCAGTCCAAGGGGGGTGCAGCCCCAGCATTTT	CASSPRGVQPQHF
TRBV5-1	once	TRBJ2-1	TRBD1	TGCTCCAGCAGCTCGGACAGGGGACCCTACAATGAGCAGTTCTTC	CSSSSDRGPYNEQFF
TRBV20-1	NA	TRBJ2-7	NA	TGCAGTGCGGGGCCGGGGGTCACCTACGAACAGTACTTC	CSAGPGVTYEQYF
TRBV11-1	NA	TRBJ2-2	TRBD2	TGTGCCAGCAGACCTTGGACTAGTGGGTCCGGGGAGCTGTTTTTT	CASRPWTSGSGELFF
TRBV11-2	once	TRBJ2-5	NA	TGTGCCAGCAGCCCCAGGGACCTCCAAGAGGCCCAGTACTTC	CASSPRDLQEAQYF
TRBV7-3	NA	TRBJ2-2	NA	TGTGCCAGCAGCTCTACATCCGGGGAGCTGTTCTTT	CASSSTSGELFF
TRBV20-1	many	TRBJ1-1	TRBD1	TGCAGTGCTAGCGACAACAGGGGGACTGAAGCTTTCTTT	CSASDNRGTEAFF